This TCR beta chain was profiled in a study of regulatory T cells in long-lasting Graves disease. Time point specified: persistent/refractory GD, antithyroid drugs over 5 years with positive TRAb. RNA extracted from PBMCs served as the sequencing template. Looked up from germline, CDR1 is MDHEN and CDR2 is SYDVKM. CDR3 size: 14 residues. The V and J ends lost 7 bases and 3 bases, in that order; junction bases with no gene match: 5. Building of the TCR beta libraries involved iRepertoire HTBI primers and Arm-PCR of CDR3 regions. MiXCR, run by TCRdb on the multiplex PCR reads, gives a single entry per CDR3 protein. The sample carries hundreds of thousands of distinct CDR3 sequences, approximately 23% recorded once.

The chain uses TRBV28 and TRBJ2-7; TRBD1 agrees at 11 bases. The sample here was peripheral blood mononuclear cells (PBMCs), taken when the disease was refractory, from a patient treated with antithyroid drugs. This receptor was taken from a female donor with Graves disease. Here the CDR3 reads CASTWGTGGYEQYF. CDR3 bases: TGTGCCAGCACCTGGGGGACAGGGGGCTACGAGCAGTACTTC. Variable domain in full (rest from reference TRBV28 and TRBJ2-7): DVKVTQSSRYLVKRTGEKVFLECVQDMDHENMFWYRQDPGLGLRLIYFSYDVKMKEKGDIPEGYSVSREKKERFSLILESASTNQTSMYLCASTWGTGGYEQYFGPGTRLTVT.